This TCR beta chain came from a study of blood T cell repertoires in COVID-19. This clone was observed a few times. Sequenced by immunoSEQ multiplex PCR; TCRdb stores in-frame clones only, minus some. The sample shows some 270,000 clones, 75% to 90% of them seen only once. This TCR derives from a woman under 40 who had recovered from COVID-19. Source material: PBMCs or T cells enriched from blood (not recorded which).

The chain's CDR3 is CASSPGKESRRNSPLHF. The CDR3, as DNA: TGTGCCAGCAGCCCCGGTAAGGAATCCCGGAGGAATTCACCCCTCCACTTT. The V and J genes are TRBV5-6 and TRBJ1-6, with D unresolved. V lost 4 bases and J 7 bases, leaving 21 bases between the germline ends. Germline CDR1 and CDR2: SGHDT and YYEEEE. The CDR3 has 17 residues.